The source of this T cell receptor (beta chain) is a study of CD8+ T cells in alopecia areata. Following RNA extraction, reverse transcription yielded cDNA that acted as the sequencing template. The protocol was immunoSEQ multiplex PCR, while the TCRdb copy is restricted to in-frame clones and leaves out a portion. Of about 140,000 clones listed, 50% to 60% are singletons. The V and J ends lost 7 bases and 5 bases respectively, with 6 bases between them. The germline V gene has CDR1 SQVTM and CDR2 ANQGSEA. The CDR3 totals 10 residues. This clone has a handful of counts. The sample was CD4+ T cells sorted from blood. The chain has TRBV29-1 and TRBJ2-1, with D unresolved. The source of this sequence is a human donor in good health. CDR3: CSGSNNEQFF. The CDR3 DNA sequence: TGCAGCGGCAGCAACAATGAGCAGTTCTTC.